Following are 20 T cell receptor beta chains from one sample sequenced in a study of T-cell reconstitution after alpha-beta-depleted transplantation in children. The library targeted TCRbeta and was prepared with unique molecular identifiers. TCRdb analysed the PCR reads with MiXCR anew, one entry per CDR3 protein. The sample has 200,000 or so distinct CDR3 sequences; roughly 6% are singletons. The sample consisted of PBMCs, taken before TCRalphabeta/CD19-depleted stem cell transplant. These receptors originate from a girl under three years old with combined immunodeficiency, due to receive a stem cell transplant.

This clonotype was observed at least ten times. CDR3 nucleotide sequence: TGCAGCGTTGAGACGGGGGGGACCGCTTACAATGAGCAGTTCTTC. Translation gives CSVETGGTAYNEQFF. The chain uses TRBV29-1 and TRBJ2-1; 8 bases align to TRBD2. Germline CDR1 and CDR2: SQVTM and ANQGSEA. The J segment lost 4 bases and the V segment lost 3 bases, leaving 8 bases of the junction unmatched. The CDR3 sequence is 15 residues long.

This clonotype came up many times. V and J are TRBV5-1 and TRBJ2-7, with D possibly being TRBD1 or TRBD2 (5 bases each). Looked up from germline, CDR1 is SGHRS and CDR2 is YFSETQ. V was cut by 1 base and J by 3 bases, with 11 bases left in between. The CDR3 consists of 14 residues. The CDR3 coding sequence is TGCGCCAGCAGCTTGAAGATGAGGGGCTACGAGCAGTACTTC. Encoded protein: CASSLKMRGYEQYF.

This clonotype was seen at least ten times. The chain's CDR3 is CASSLGSLAEETQYF. The CDR3 DNA follows: TGCGCCAGCAGCTTGGGTTCACTAGCAGAGGAGACCCAGTACTTC. The rearrangement links TRBV5-1 to TRBJ2-5; D perhaps matches TRBD2 (6 bases). Trimming stripped 0 bases from V and 5 bases from J, with 14 bases between. In germline, CDR1 is SGHRS, CDR2 YFSETQ. The CDR3 sequence is 15 residues long.

The table lists this clonotype with many counts. V is TRBV4-3 and J is TRBJ2-7; D is perhaps TRBD1 or TRBD2 (5 bases each). V was trimmed by 3 bases and J by 3 bases, leaving 12 bases between them. In germline, CDR1 is LGHNA, CDR2 YSLEER. This CDR3 is 14 amino acids long. The CDR3 coding sequence is TGCGCCAGCAGCCAGAACCGGGACCTCTACGAGCAGTACTTC. It specifies CASSQNRDLYEQYF.

This clonotype was seen a handful of times. The rearrangement links TRBV5-5 to TRBJ2-6; D gene unclear. Germline V lookup: CDR1 SGHKS, CDR2 YYEKEE (reference sequence). The CDR3 runs 15 residues. Trimming left V 0 bases short and J 4 bases short, with 8 bases between. For the CDR3, the DNA is TGTGCCAGCAGCTTGGTAGGGCTCGGGGCCAACGTCCTGACTTTC. Translation gives CASSLVGLGANVLTF.

This clonotype was observed at least ten times. The chain uses TRBV20-1 and TRBJ2-7; D gene uncertain. Germline CDR1 is DFQATT and CDR2 is SNEGSKA (reference sequence). The CDR3 runs to 15 residues. Trimming pared 1 base from V and 2 bases from J, leaving 15 bases between. The CDR3 sequence is CSARGATTRPYEQYF. Here the CDR3 DNA reads TGCAGTGCTAGAGGTGCTACCACTCGACCCTACGAGCAGTACTTC.

There are many counts of this clonotype. The chain couples TRBV7-9 to TRBJ2-5; 7 nucleotides match TRBD2. Trimming took 3 bases from V and 10 from J; bases not matched to a gene: 14. The germline gives CDR1 SEHNR, CDR2 FQNEAQ (reference sequence). The CDR3 totals 15 residues. The CDR3 bases are TGTGCCAGCAGCTTCGAGACTAGCAGGGTTCGGGACCAGTACTTC. Its protein is CASSFETSRVRDQYF.

This clonotype appeared a few times. The rearrangement links TRBV20-1 to TRBJ2-3, with 10 bases aligning to TRBD2. The CDR3 is 19 amino acids. CDR1 and CDR2 (germline): DFQATT, SNEGSKA (reference sequence). With 3 bases clipped from V and 4 bases from J, the junction kept 19 bases outside the gene matches. The CDR3 DNA reads as TGCAGTGCTAGCCCTTCAGCTAGCGGGAGCCCCGACCCCCCAGATACGCAGTATTTT. This translates into CSASPSASGSPDPPDTQYF.

This clonotype has a count of ten or more. V usage is TRBV29-1 and J usage is TRBJ1-1; D might be TRBD1 (5 bases). Germline lookup yields CDR1 SQVTM and CDR2 ANQGSEA. Trimming removed 1 base at V and 2 bases at J, with 5 bases between. The CDR3 sequence is 12 residues long. CDR3 residues: CSVEGGNTEAFF. CDR3 DNA: TGCAGCGTTGAAGGGGGCAACACTGAAGCTTTCTTT. The complete variable domain, with remaining parts taken from reference TRBV29-1 and TRBJ1-1, reads SAVISQKPSRDICQRGTSLTIQCQVDSQVTMMFWYRQQPGQSLTLIATANQGSEATYESGFVIDKFPISRPNLTFSTLTVSNMSPEDSSIYLCSVEGGNTEAFFGQGTRLTVV.

This clonotype was detected ten times or more. The chain links TRBV18 to TRBJ1-2; D is uncertain. The germline V and J ends were trimmed by 2 bases and 4 bases, with 14 bases remaining between them. Germline CDR1 KGHSH, CDR2 LQKENI. This CDR3 is built from 15 residues. The CDR3 DNA reads TGTGCCAGCTCACCAACGTCGGGCAGAATCTATGGCTACACCTTC. This sequence encodes CASSPTSGRIYGYTF.

This clonotype was counted ten times or more. The chain joins TRBV4-2 to TRBJ2-1; D unresolved. Trimming stripped 4 bases from V and 6 bases from J, with 10 bases between. Germline loops: CDR1 LGHNA, CDR2 YNFKEQ. The CDR3 has 13 amino acids. CDR3 protein: CASSLRFFNEQFF. In DNA form, the CDR3 reads TGTGCCAGCAGCCTTCGATTTTTCAATGAGCAGTTCTTC.

Concerning this clonotype itself: The junction differs from germline at one of its ends, possibly a read error. This sequence joins TRBV29-1 and TRBJ2-1; D unclear. The CDR3 loop spans 12 amino acids. The germline CDR1 and CDR2 sequences are SQVTM and ANQGSEA. The CDR3 spells CSVEAPYNEQFF. DNA of the CDR3: TGCAGCGTTGAAGCACCCTATAATGAGCAGTTCTTC.

This clonotype came up many times. This rearrangement joins TRBV20-1 to TRBJ1-6, with 7 bases fitting TRBD1. Looked up from germline, CDR1 is DFQATT and CDR2 is SNEGSKA (reference sequence). The CDR3 consists of 14 residues. Unmatched junction bases numbered 6, after V lost 1 base and J lost 9 bases. The CDR3 DNA reads as TGCAGTGCTAGAGGACAGGGAGGGGGTTCACCCCTCCACTTT. Translation: CSARGQGGGSPLHF.

The chain joins TRBV3-1 to TRBJ1-2; D is possibly TRBD1 (6 bases). This CDR3 region has 18 residues. V lost 6 bases, J lost 3 bases, and 26 bases lay in between. Germline-derived CDR1 and CDR2 are LGHDT and YNNKEL (reference sequence). The CDR3, as DNA: TGTGCCAGCAGTTTCTGGCCCTATTCCGGGACACCGGACTATGGCTACACCTTC. The encoded protein is CASSFWPYSGTPDYGYTF.

This clonotype came up many times. The chain carries TRBV5-1 and TRBJ2-7; D possibly corresponds to TRBD1 (6 bases). Germline lookup yields CDR1 SGHRS and CDR2 YFSETQ. Trimming removed 3 bases at V and 4 bases at J, with 20 bases between. This CDR3 is built from 16 residues. The CDR3 sequence: CASSSAPATGSYEQYF. CDR3 DNA sequence: TGCGCCAGCAGCTCCGCTCCGGCTACAGGGAGTTACGAGCAGTACTTC.

This clonotype appeared many times. The junction and the germline gene differ at one end; a read error may be behind it. The rearrangement links TRBV7-7 to TRBJ2-2; the D gene is possibly TRBD2 (5 bases). CDR3 size: 15 residues. Germline V gene sequence: CDR1 SSHAT, CDR2 FNYEAQ (reference sequence). The CDR3 DNA reads as TGTGCTAGCAGCTTACACCCGGCGGGCGAGGGGGAGCTGTTTTTT. Protein product: CASSLHPAGEGELFF.

Ten or more counts support this clonotype. The CDR3 nucleotides are TGCAGCGTTGAAGGGACAGGGACAGATACGCAGTATTTT. This translates into CSVEGTGTDTQYF. This rearrangement joins TRBV29-1 to TRBJ2-3; 8 bases fit TRBD1. This CDR3 contains 13 residues. CDR1 is SQVTM, CDR2 ANQGSEA, per germline. Unmatched junction bases numbered 0, after V lost 1 base and J lost 3 bases.

This clonotype has at least ten counts. This chain links TRBV29-1 with TRBJ2-2; D tentatively reads TRBD1 or TRBD2 (6 bases each). The CDR3 extends over 16 amino acids. Trimming left V 3 bases short and J 2 bases short, with 16 bases between. Germline V gene lookup returns CDR1 SQVTM and CDR2 ANQGSEA. CDR3 residues: CSVDGGTRNNTGELFF. CDR3 DNA: TGCAGCGTTGATGGAGGGACACGGAACAACACCGGGGAGCTGTTTTTT.

This clonotype came up many times. V is TRBV20-1 and J is TRBJ2-2; D is uncertain. The CDR3 runs to 13 residues. Germline values: CDR1 DFQATT, CDR2 SNEGSKA (reference sequence). Trimming shortened V by 7 bases and J by 1 base, and 10 bases separated the two germline ends. The CDR3 is CSGKAGNTGELFF. In DNA, the CDR3 is TGCAGTGGGAAGGCTGGGAACACCGGGGAGCTGTTTTTT.

This clonotype showed up many times. This sequence joins TRBV3-1 and TRBJ1-1, with 8 bases that match TRBD1. The CDR3 runs to 14 residues. Trimming cost V 1 base and J 4 bases; bases outside gene matches: 2. The germline CDR1 and CDR2 sequences are LGHDT and YNNKEL (reference sequence). CDR3: CASSQGTGGTEAFF. CDR3 DNA: TGTGCCAGCAGCCAAGGCACAGGGGGCACTGAAGCTTTCTTT. Drawing the rest from reference TRBV3-1 and TRBJ1-1, the complete variable domain is DTAVSQTPKYLVTQMGNDKSIKCEQNLGHDTMYWYKQDSKKFLKIMFSYNNKELIINETVPNRFSPKSPDKAHLNLHINSLELGDSAVYFCASSQGTGGTEAFFGQGTRLTVV.